These T cell receptor beta chains were read from a single sample in a study of T-cell memory formation after mild COVID-19. TCRdb used MiXCR to reprocess the 5' RACE reads, holding one entry per CDR3 protein. The table includes about 450,000 distinct CDR3 sequences, less than 25% detected once. Sequenced material: PBMCs or a T cell subset sorted from them (not recorded which). These receptors came from an adult woman who had mild COVID-19 (a few samples of this study predate the infection). Cell type and time point are not known. Each CDR3 is given with its conserved first and last residue. A D gene is named only where the DNA matches it firmly. Not every row has a clone size; where given, it reads once, few, many or a size class.

d_gene	v_gene	j_gene	abundance	CDR3nt	CDR3aa
TRBD1	TRBV6-5	TRBJ1-1	medium-sized	TGTGCCAGCAGATACCAGGGGGGGACTGAAGCTTTCTTT	CASRYQGGTEAFF
TRBD1	TRBV7-6	TRBJ1-3	few	TGTGCCAGCAGCTTACCAGGGGGTTCTGGAAACACCATATATTTT	CASSLPGGSGNTIYF
NA	TRBV12-3/TRBV12-4	TRBJ2-2	NA	TGTGCCAGCAGTTTGGTTCGACCCGGGGAGCTGTTTTTT	CASSLVRPGELFF
NA	TRBV5-5	TRBJ1-1	few	TGTGCCAGCAGCTTGGGGACAGTCACTGAAGCTTTCTTT	CASSLGTVTEAFF
TRBD2	TRBV5-1	TRBJ2-3	many	TGCGCCAGCAGCCCGGGCGGGGGATCGGCGGCAGATACGCAGTATTTT	CASSPGGGSAADTQYF
TRBD2	TRBV14	TRBJ2-3	NA	TGTGCCAGCAGCCAAGAGGCGGGAGAAACAGATACGCAGTATTTT	CASSQEAGETDTQYF
NA	TRBV7-8	TRBJ2-1	few	TGTGCCAGCAGCCGGAACAACAATGAGCAGTTCTTC	CASSRNNNEQFF
NA	TRBV12-3/TRBV12-4	TRBJ2-3	many	TGTGCCAGCAGTTTACTGGGCCTCACAGATACGCAGTATTTT	CASSLLGLTDTQYF
TRBD1	TRBV29-1	TRBJ2-3	NA	TGCAGCGTTGAGGACAGGGGGTTAGATACGCAGTATTTT	CSVEDRGLDTQYF
TRBD1	TRBV30	TRBJ2-6	few	TGTGCCTGGAGTCCCCGACAGGGAATTGGGGCCAACGTCCTGACTTTC	CAWSPRQGIGANVLTF
NA	TRBV24-1	TRBJ2-1	NA	TGTGCCACCAGTGACCCCGTCCAGACAAACAATGAGCAGTTCTTC	CATSDPVQTNNEQFF
NA	TRBV6-5	TRBJ2-1	NA	TGTGCCAGCAGTTACGACTACTACAATGAGCAGTTCTTC	CASSYDYYNEQFF
NA	TRBV7-6	TRBJ2-7	NA	TGTGCCAGCAGCTTAGCGGGGGGTTCGGACGAGCAGTACTTC	CASSLAGGSDEQYF
NA	TRBV12-3/TRBV12-4	TRBJ1-1	NA	TGTGCCAGCAGCCGCCAGCGACCGCCTGGGAGTGAAGCTTTCTTT	CASSRQRPPGSEAFF
TRBD1	TRBV5-1	TRBJ1-4	once	TGCGCCAGCAGCCGGGGGGGGACAGAGAATGAAAAACTGTTTTTT	CASSRGGTENEKLFF
NA	TRBV6-2/TRBV6-3	TRBJ1-4	NA	TGTGCCAGCAGGGTCGGTGGACCAACTAATGAAAAACTGTTTTTT	CASRVGGPTNEKLFF